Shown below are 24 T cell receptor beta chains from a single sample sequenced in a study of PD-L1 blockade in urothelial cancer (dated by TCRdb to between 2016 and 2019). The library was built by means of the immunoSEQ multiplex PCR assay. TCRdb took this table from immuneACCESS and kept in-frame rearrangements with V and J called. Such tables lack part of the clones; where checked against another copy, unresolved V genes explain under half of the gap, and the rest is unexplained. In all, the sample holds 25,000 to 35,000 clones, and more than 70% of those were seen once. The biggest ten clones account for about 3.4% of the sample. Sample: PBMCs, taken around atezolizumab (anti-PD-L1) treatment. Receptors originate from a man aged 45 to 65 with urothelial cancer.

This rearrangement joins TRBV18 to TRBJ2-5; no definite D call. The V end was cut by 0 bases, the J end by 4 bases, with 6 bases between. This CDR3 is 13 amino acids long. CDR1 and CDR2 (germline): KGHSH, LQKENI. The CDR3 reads CASSPPFRETQYF. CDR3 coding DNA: TGTGCCAGCTCACCACCGTTCCGAGAGACCCAGTACTTC.

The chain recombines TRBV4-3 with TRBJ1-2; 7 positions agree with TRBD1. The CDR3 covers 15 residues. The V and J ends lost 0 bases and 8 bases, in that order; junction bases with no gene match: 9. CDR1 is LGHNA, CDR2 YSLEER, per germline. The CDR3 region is CASSQEMKHRGGYTF. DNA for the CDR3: TGCGCCAGCAGCCAAGAAATGAAGCACAGGGGCGGCTACACCTTC.

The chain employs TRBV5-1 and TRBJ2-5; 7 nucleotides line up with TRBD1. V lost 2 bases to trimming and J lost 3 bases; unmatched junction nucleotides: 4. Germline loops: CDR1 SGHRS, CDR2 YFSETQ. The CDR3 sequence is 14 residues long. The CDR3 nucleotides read TGCGCCAGCAGCTTTACAACAGGGGAAGAGACCCAGTACTTC. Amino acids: CASSFTTGEETQYF.

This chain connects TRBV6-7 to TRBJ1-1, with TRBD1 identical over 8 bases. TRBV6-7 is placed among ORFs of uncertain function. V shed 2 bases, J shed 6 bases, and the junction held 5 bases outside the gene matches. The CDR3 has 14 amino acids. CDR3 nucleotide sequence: TGTGCCAGCAGTTACCCGGACAGGGATTCTGAAGCTTTCTTT. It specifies CASSYPDRDSEAFF.

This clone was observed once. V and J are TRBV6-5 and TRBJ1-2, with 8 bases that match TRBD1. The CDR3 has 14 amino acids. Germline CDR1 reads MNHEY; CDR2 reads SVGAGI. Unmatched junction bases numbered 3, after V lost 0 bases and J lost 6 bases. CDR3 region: CASSYSLTGDGYTF. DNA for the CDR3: TGTGCCAGCAGTTACTCGCTGACAGGGGATGGCTACACCTTC.

The CDR3 sequence: CASSAPPGSANYGYTF. The DNA of the CDR3 is TGTGCCAGCAGCGCCCCCCCAGGGTCGGCTAACTATGGCTACACCTTC. The chain combines TRBV9 with TRBJ1-2, with D tentatively TRBD1 (5 bases). From germline, CDR1 is SGDLS and CDR2 YYNGEE. The length of the CDR3 is 16 residues. V lost 3 bases and J lost 0, with 15 bases in between.

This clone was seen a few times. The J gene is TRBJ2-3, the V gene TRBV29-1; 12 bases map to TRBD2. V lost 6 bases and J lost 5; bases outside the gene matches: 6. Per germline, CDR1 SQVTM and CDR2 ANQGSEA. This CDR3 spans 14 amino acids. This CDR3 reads CSVLAGGNVDTQYF. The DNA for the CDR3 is TGCAGCGTCCTAGCGGGAGGGAACGTAGATACGCAGTATTTT.

The CDR3 spells CASSVGSGFYNEQFF. CDR3 DNA sequence: TGTGCCAGCAGTGTCGGCTCAGGGTTCTACAATGAGCAGTTCTTC. V gene TRBV2 combines with J gene TRBJ2-1; weak D call: TRBD1 (5 bases). V lost 4 bases and J lost 3, with 13 bases in between. This CDR3 spans 15 amino acids. CDR1 and CDR2 (germline): SNHLY, FYNNEI.

CDR3 DNA: TGTGCCAGCAGCCAAGCCAACCAAGAGACCCAGTACTTC. Encoded protein: CASSQANQETQYF. This sequence joins TRBV7-2 and TRBJ2-5, with no clear D. CDR1 and CDR2 from the germline V gene are SGHTA and FQGNSA. The CDR3 loop spans 13 amino acids. Deletions cut 5 bases from V and 0 bases from J, with 7 bases between.

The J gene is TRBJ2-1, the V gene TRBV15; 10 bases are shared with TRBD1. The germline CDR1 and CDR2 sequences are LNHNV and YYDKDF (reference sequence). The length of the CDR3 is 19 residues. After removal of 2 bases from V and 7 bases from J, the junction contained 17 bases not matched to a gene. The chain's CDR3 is CATSRPGGTGEFGGNEQFF. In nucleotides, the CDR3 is TGTGCCACCAGCAGACCCGGAGGGACAGGGGAATTTGGGGGGAATGAGCAGTTCTTC.

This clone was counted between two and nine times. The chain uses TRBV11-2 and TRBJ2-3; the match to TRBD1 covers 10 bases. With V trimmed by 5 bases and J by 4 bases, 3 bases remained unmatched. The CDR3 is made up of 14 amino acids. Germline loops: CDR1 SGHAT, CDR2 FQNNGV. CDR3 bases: TGTGCCAGCAGCATCGACAGGGGGCCAGATACGCAGTATTTT. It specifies CASSIDRGPDTQYF. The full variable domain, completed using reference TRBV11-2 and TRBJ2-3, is EAGVAQSPRYKIIEKRQSVAFWCNPISGHATLYWYQQILGQGPKLLIQFQNNGVVDDSQLPKDRFSAERLKGVDSTLKIQPAKLEDSAVYLCASSIDRGPDTQYFGPGTRLTVL.

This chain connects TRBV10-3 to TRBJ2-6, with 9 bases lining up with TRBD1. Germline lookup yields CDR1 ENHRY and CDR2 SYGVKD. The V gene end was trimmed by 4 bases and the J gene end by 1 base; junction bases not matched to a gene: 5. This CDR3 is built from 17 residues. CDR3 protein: CAISGTGERSGANVLTF. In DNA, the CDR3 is TGTGCCATCAGTGGGACAGGGGAAAGGTCTGGGGCCAACGTCCTGACTTTC.

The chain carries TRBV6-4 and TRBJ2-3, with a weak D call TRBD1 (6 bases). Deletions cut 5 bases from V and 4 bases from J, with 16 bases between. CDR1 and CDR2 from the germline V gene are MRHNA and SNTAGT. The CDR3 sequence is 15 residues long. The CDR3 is CASSYGTTWADTQYF. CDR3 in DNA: TGTGCCAGCAGTTACGGGACAACTTGGGCAGATACGCAGTATTTT.

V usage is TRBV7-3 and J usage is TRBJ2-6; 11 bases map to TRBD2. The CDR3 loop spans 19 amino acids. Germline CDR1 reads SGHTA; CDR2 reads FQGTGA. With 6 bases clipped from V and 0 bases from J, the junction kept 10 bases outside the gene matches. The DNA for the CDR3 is TGTGCCAGCAGTTCCTCACTAGCGGGGGTTACCTCTGGGGCCAACGTCCTGACTTTC. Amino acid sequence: CASSSSLAGVTSGANVLTF.

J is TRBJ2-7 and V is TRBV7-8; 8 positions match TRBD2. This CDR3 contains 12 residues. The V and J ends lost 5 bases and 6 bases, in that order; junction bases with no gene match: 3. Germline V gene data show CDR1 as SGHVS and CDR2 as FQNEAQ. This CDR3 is CASSPGGVEQYF. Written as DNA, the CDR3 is TGTGCCAGCAGCCCGGGGGGGGTCGAGCAGTACTTC.

In DNA, the CDR3 is TGTGCCAGCAGGGGACAGTACAATGAGCAGTTCTTC. Protein sequence: CASRGQYNEQFF. This chain connects TRBV28 to TRBJ2-1, with TRBD1 identical over 7 bases. This CDR3 spans 12 amino acids. Germline loops: CDR1 MDHEN, CDR2 SYDVKM. V gave up 6 bases and J gave up 4 bases; unmatched junction bases: 0.

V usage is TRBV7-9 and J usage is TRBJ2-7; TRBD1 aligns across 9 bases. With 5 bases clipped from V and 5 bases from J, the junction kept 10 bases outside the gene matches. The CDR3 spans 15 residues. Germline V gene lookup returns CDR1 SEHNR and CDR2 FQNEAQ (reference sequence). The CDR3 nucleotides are TGTGCCAGCAGCCCCCCCGGGACAGGGTTCGACGAGCAGTACTTC. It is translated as CASSPPGTGFDEQYF.

CDR3 sequence reads: CASSSPDRGSYEQYF. In DNA form, the CDR3 reads TGTGCCAGCAGTTCCCCCGACAGGGGGTCCTACGAGCAGTACTTC. The chain links TRBV6-6 to TRBJ2-7; 9 nucleotides line up with TRBD1. The CDR3 is made up of 15 amino acids. Trimming cost V 4 bases and J 1 base; bases outside gene matches: 5. Looked up from germline, CDR1 is MNHNY and CDR2 is SVGAGI (reference sequence).

Here the CDR3 reads CASSPGLRVSYNEQFF. The CDR3, as DNA: TGTGCCAGCTCCCCTGGACTGAGGGTCTCCTACAATGAGCAGTTCTTC. The chain is built from TRBV18 and TRBJ2-1; tentatively, D is TRBD2 (5 bases). Germline V gives CDR1 KGHSH, CDR2 LQKENI. With 6 bases removed from V and 0 bases from J, the gap between germline ends came to 15 bases. This CDR3 is built from 16 residues.

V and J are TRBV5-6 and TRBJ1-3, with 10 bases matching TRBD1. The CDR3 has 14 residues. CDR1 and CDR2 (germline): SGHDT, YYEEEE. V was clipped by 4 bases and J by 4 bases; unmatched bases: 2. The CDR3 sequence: CASSPDRGGNTIYF. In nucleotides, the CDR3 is TGTGCCAGCAGCCCGGACAGGGGGGGAAACACCATATATTTT.

CDR3 loop: CASSLASGSSYNEQFF. CDR3 nucleotide sequence: TGTGCCAGCAGCTTAGCTAGCGGGAGCTCCTACAATGAGCAGTTCTTC. The chain has TRBV7-6 and TRBJ2-1, with 9 bases fitting TRBD2. Germline V gives CDR1 SGHVS, CDR2 FNYEAQ. V shed 0 bases and J 0 bases; nucleotides not matched to a gene: 0. The CDR3 is 16 amino acids.

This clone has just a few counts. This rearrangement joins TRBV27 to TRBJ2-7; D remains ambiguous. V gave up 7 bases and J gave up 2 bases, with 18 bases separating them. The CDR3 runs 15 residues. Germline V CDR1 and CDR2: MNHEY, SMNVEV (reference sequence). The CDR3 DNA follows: TGTGCCAGCACCCTCACCGTGGATAGCCCCTACGAGCAGTACTTC. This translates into CASTLTVDSPYEQYF.

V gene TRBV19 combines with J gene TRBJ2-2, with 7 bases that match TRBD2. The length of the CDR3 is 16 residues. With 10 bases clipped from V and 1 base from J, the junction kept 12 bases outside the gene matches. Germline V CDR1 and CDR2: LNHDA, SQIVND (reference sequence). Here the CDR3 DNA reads TGTGCCACCCCCCGTCGGGGGGATCAGAACACCGGGGAGCTGTTTTTT. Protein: CATPRRGDQNTGELFF.

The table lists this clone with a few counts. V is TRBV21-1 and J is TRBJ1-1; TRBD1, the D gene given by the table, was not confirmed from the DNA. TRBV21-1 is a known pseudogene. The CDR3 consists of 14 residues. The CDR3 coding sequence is TGTGCCAGCAGCCTGACAGCTATGAACACTGAAGCTTTCTTT. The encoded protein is CASSLTAMNTEAFF.